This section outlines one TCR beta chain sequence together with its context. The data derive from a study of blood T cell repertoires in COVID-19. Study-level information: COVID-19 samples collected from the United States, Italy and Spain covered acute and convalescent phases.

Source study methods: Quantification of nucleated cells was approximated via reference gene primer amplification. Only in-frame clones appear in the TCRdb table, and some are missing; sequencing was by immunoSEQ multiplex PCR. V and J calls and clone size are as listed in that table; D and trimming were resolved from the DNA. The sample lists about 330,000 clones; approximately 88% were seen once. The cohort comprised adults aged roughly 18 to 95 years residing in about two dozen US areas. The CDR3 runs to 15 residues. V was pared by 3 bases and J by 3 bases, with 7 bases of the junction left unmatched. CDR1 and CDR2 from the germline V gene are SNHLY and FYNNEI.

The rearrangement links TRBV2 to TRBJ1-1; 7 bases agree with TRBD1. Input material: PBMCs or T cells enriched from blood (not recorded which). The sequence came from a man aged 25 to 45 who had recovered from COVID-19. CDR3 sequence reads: CASSDEGGLDTEAFF. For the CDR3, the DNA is TGTGCCAGCAGTGATGAAGGGGGCCTGGACACTGAAGCTTTCTTT.